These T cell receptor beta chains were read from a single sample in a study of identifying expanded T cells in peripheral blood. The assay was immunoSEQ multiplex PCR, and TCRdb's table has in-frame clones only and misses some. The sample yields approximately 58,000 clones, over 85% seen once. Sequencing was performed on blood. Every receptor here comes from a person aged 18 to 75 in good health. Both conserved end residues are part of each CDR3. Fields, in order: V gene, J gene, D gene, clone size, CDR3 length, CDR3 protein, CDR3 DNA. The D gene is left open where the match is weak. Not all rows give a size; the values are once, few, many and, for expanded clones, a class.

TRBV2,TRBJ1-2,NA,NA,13,CASSSSINYGYTF,TGTGCCAGCTCCTCTTCCATTAACTATGGCTACACCTTC
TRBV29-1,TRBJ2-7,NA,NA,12,CSAQEYSYEQYF,TGCAGCGCCCAGGAGTACTCCTACGAGCAGTACTTC
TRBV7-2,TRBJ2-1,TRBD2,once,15,CASRLTSGGAREQFF,TGTGCCAGCAGACTGACTAGCGGGGGGGCACGGGAGCAGTTCTTC
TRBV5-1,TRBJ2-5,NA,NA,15,CASSSGAGAQETQYF,TGCGCCAGCAGCTCGGGGGCTGGGGCCCAAGAGACCCAGTACTTC
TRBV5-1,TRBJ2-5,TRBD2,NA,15,CASSAGTSVQETQYF,TGCGCCAGCAGCGCTGGGACTAGCGTCCAAGAGACCCAGTACTTC
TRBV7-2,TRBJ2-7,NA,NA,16,CASSSLGVGGMYEQYF,TGTGCCAGCAGCTCCCTTGGGGTGGGGGGCATGTACGAGCAGTACTTC
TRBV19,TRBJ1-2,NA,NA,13,CASSPQSNYGYTF,TGTGCCAGCTCGCCACAATCTAACTATGGCTACACCTTC
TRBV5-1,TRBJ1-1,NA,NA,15,CASSRKEALNTEAFF,TGCGCCAGCAGCAGGAAGGAGGCCCTCAACACTGAAGCTTTCTTT
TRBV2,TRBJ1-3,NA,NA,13,CASTSASGNTIYF,TGTGCCAGCACCTCTGCCTCTGGAAACACCATATATTTT
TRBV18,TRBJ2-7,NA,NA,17,CASSPPQGRGASYEQYF,TGTGCCAGCTCGCCCCCCCAGGGGCGGGGAGCTTCCTACGAGCAGTACTTC
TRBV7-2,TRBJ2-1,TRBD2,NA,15,CASSVGTSAYNEQFF,TGTGCCAGCAGCGTCGGGACTAGCGCATACAATGAGCAGTTCTTC
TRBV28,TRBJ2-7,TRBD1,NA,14,CASSWMTGGYEQYF,TGTGCCAGCAGTTGGATGACAGGGGGATACGAGCAGTACTTC
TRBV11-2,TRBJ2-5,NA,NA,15,CASSPPLDSQETQYF,TGTGCCAGCAGCCCACCCCTGGACAGTCAGGAGACCCAGTACTTC
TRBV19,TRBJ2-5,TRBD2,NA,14,CASSVSGASETQYF,TGTGCCAGTAGTGTTAGCGGGGCGTCGGAGACCCAGTACTTC
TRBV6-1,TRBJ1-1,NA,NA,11,CASSSGTEAFF,TGTGCCAGCAGCTCAGGCACTGAAGCTTTCTTT
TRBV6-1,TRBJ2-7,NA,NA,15,CASHGDVTGTYEQYF,TGTGCCAGCCATGGGGACGTGACGGGAACCTACGAGCAGTACTTC
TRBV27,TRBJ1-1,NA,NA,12,CAILPTVSEAFF,TGTGCCATCCTCCCGACCGTCTCTGAAGCTTTCTTT
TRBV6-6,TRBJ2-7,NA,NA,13,CASSVGGTYEQYF,TGTGCCAGCAGCGTGGGGGGGACATACGAGCAGTACTTC